There are many counts of the clone carrying this TCR beta chain. Its specificity is unknown. TCRdb redid the calling of the reads with MiXCR, one entry per CDR3 protein. The profile shows hundreds of thousands of distinct CDR3 sequences, 31% of them singletons. V lost 2 bases, J lost 4 bases, and 12 bases lay in between. CDR1 and CDR2 from the germline V gene are SGHVS and FQNEAQ. The CDR3 spans 14 residues. The record originates from a study of T cell repertoires in cytomegalovirus infection. Study overall: Public TCR beta signatures indicated both CMV infection and matching HLA type.

Study results and caveats: CMV-specific TCR beta clonotypes restricted by HLA-C dominated the ex vivo response. Identification of carriers of CMV plus the relevant HLA was performed using cumulative public TCR beta family frequency.

The TCR was taken from a human donor in good health (CMV status not recorded). Some clones in this sample may be carry-over from other donors' samples. This chain joins TRBV7-8 and TRBJ2-7; D unclear. The sample consisted of PBMCs. In DNA, the CDR3 is TGTGCCAGCAGCTTACAGGCCAATAGGTACGAGCAGTACTTC. This gives the protein CASSLQANRYEQYF.